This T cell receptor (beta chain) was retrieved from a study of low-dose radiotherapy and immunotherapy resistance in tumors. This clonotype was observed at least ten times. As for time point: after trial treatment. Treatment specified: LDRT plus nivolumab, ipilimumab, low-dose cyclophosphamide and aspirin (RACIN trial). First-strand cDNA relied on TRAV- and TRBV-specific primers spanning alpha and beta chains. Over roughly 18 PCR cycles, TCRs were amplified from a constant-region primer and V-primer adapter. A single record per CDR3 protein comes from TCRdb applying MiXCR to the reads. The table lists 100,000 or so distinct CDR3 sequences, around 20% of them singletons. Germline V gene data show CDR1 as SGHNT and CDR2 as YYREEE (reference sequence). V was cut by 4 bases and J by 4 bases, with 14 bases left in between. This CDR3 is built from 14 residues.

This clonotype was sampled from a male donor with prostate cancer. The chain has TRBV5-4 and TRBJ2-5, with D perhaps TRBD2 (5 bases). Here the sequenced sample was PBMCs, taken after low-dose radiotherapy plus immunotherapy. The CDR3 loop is CASSPDSAGETQYF. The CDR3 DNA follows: TGTGCCAGCAGCCCGGACTCCGCGGGAGAGACCCAGTACTTC.